Reported below is one T cell receptor beta chain. Data came from immunoSEQ multiplex PCR; TCRdb stores just in-frame clones and leaves some out. The sample lists roughly 220,000 clones; 85% to 95% were seen once. J was trimmed by 2 bases and V by 0 bases; bases with no gene match: 10. This CDR3 contains 17 residues. Germline-derived CDR1 and CDR2 are SGHDT and YYEEEE. This specimen belongs to a study of control samples from healthy donors and cancer patients. The source is a man aged 50 to 60 in good health. The sequencing sample was made of blood. The rearrangement uses TRBV5-6 and TRBJ1-2, with 7 bases that match TRBD1. The chain's CDR3 is CASSLGGGGQWNYGYTF. In nucleotides, the CDR3 is TGTGCCAGCAGCTTGGGTGGAGGGGGACAGTGGAACTATGGCTACACCTTC.